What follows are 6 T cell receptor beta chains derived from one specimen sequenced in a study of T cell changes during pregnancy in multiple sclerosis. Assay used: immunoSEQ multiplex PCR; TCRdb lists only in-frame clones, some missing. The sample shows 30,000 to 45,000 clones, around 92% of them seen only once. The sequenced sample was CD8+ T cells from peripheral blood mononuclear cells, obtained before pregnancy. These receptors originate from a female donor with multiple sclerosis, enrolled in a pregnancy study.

The CDR3 protein is CASSLRQGAYEQYF. CDR3 nucleotides: TGTGCCAGCAGCCTACGACAGGGGGCCTACGAGCAGTACTTC. The chain employs TRBV14 and TRBJ2-7; 9 bases align to TRBD1. CDR3 length equals 14 residues. Trimming took 4 bases from V and 2 from J; bases not matched to a gene: 3. Looked up from germline, CDR1 is SGHDN and CDR2 is FVKESK.

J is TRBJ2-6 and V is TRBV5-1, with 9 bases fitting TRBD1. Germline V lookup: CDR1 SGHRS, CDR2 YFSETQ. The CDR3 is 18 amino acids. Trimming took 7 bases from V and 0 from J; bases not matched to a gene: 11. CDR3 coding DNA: TGCGCCAGCGGACCTTACAGGGGGCCTCTCTCTGGGGCCAACGTCCTGACTTTC. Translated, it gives CASGPYRGPLSGANVLTF.

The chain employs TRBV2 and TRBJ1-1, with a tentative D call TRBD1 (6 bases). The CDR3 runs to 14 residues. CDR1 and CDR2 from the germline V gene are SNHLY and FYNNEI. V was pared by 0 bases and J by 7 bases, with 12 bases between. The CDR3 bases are TGTGCCAGCAGTGAAGCGCGGGGGGCAGATGAAGCTTTCTTT. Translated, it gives CASSEARGADEAFF. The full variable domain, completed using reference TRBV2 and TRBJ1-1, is EPEVTQTPSHQVTQMGQEVILRCVPISNHLYFYWYRQILGQKVEFLVSFYNNEISEKSEIFDDQFSVERPDGSNFTLKIRSTKLEDSAMYFCASSEARGADEAFFGQGTRLTVV.

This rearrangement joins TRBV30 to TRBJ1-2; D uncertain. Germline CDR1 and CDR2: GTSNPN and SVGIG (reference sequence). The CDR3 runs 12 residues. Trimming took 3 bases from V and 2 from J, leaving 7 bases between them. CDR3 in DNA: TGTGCCTGGAGGGCGGGGAACTATGGCTACACCTTC. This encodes CAWRAGNYGYTF. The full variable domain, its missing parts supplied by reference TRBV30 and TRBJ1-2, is SQTIHQWPATLVQPVGSPLSLECTVEGTSNPNLYWYRQAAGRGLQLLFYSVGIGQISSEVPQNLSASRPQDRQFILSSKKLLLSDSGFYLCAWRAGNYGYTFGSGTRLTVV.

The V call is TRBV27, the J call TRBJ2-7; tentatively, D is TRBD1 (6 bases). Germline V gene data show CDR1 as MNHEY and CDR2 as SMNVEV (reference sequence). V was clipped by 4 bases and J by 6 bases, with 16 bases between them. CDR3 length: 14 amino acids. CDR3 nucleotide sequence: TGTGCCAGCAGTTCGGGGCACAGGGTCAGCGAGCAGTACTTC. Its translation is CASSSGHRVSEQYF.

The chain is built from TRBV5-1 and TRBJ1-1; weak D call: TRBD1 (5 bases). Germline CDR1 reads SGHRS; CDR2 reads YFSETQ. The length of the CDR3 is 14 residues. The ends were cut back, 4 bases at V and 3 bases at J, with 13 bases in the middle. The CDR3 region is CASSRQGYDTEAFF. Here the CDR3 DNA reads TGCGCCAGCAGCCGCCAGGGATACGACACTGAAGCTTTCTTT.